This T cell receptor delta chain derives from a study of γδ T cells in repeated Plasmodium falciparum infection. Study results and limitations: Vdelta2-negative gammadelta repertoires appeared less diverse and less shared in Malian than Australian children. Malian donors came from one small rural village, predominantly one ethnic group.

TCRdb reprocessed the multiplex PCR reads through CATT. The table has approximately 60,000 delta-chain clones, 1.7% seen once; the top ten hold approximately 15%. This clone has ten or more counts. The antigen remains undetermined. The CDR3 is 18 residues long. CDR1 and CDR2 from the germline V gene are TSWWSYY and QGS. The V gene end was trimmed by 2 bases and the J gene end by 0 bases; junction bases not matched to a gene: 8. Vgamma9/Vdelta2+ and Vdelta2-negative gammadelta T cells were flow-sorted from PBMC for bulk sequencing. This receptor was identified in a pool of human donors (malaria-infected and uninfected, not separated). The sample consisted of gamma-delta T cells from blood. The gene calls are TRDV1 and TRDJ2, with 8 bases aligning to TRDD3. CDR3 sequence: CALGELVRGIALTAQLFF. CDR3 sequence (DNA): TGTGCTCTTGGGGAATTAGTTAGGGGGATAGCTTTGACAGCACAACTCTTCTTT.